This is a list of T cell receptor beta chains from one sample in a study of cytotoxic CD8 clonotypes in ibrutinib-treated CLL. Sequenced by immunoSEQ multiplex PCR; TCRdb stores in-frame clones only, minus some. This table holds over 65,000 clones, around 65% found once. The specimen comprised PBMCs, sampled after 12 months of ibrutinib treatment. The origin of the receptors is a human donor with chronic lymphocytic leukemia. Both conserved end residues are part of each CDR3. A D gene is named only where the DNA matches it firmly. Clone size is shown for a subset of rows, as once, few, many or a class of expanded clone.

v_call	clone_size	d_call	j_call	cdr3_nt	cdr3_aa
TRBV30	.	.	TRBJ1-1	TGTGCCTGGAGTGTAGGGGGGGCAGGCACTGAAGCTTTCTTT	CAWSVGGAGTEAFF
TRBV5-6	.	.	TRBJ2-5	TGTGCCAGCAGCCTACAGGTAGCCCAAGAGACCCAGTACTTC	CASSLQVAQETQYF
TRBV5-4	few	.	TRBJ1-2	TGTGCCAGCAGCCTAGGGTTAGGGGCGGAGGGCTATGGCTACACCTTC	CASSLGLGAEGYGYTF
TRBV9	.	TRBD1	TRBJ2-7	TGTGCCAGCAGCGTAGAGGGGGCCGCTCCCTACGAGCAGTACTTC	CASSVEGAAPYEQYF
TRBV12-5	.	.	TRBJ2-1	TGTGCTAGTGGCGTATCGCCGTACAATGAGCAGTTCTTC	CASGVSPYNEQFF
TRBV6-7	.	.	TRBJ1-6	TGTGCTCTGGGGGTTTCTCCAACTGGCTCCTATAATTCACCCCTCCACTTT	CALGVSPTGSYNSPLHF
TRBV5-6	.	TRBD1	TRBJ2-5	TGTGCCAGCAGCGCGCCGGGACAGGTTATTCAGACCCAGTACTTC	CASSAPGQVIQTQYF
TRBV6-1	.	.	TRBJ1-1	TGTGCCAGCAGTGTCCGATATAACACTGAAGCTTTCTTT	CASSVRYNTEAFF
TRBV2	.	TRBD1	TRBJ1-2	TGTGCCAGCAGTGAAGCTCTGGCAGGGGGGTATGGCTACACCTTC	CASSEALAGGYGYTF
TRBV6-6	.	.	TRBJ1-1	TGTGCCAGCAGACACAGGTCTATGAACACTGAAGCTTTCTTT	CASRHRSMNTEAFF
TRBV10-2	.	.	TRBJ1-1	TGCGCCACCATGGTAGGGAGGCGCGAAGCTTTCTTT	CATMVGRREAFF
TRBV27	.	.	TRBJ1-1	TGTGCCAGCAAGATTACCGGGACACTGAACACTGAAGCTTTCTTT	CASKITGTLNTEAFF
TRBV6-6	.	.	TRBJ1-5	TGTGCCAGCAGTTACCGGGGTAACAATCAGCCCCAGCATTTT	CASSYRGNNQPQHF
TRBV6-5	.	.	TRBJ1-1	TGTGCCAGCACCCGACAGGAGGTTGAAGCTTTCTTT	CASTRQEVEAFF
TRBV7-6	.	.	TRBJ2-3	TGTGCCAGCAGCCTCGACGGATCCAGCACAGATACGCAGTATTTT	CASSLDGSSTDTQYF
TRBV5-3	.	.	TRBJ2-3	TGTGCCAGAAGAGGGATCACAGATACGCAGTATTTT	CARRGITDTQYF
TRBV28	.	.	TRBJ1-4	TGTGCCAGCGGGCCGGGGGGGGCAACTAATGAAAAACTGTTTTTT	CASGPGGATNEKLFF
TRBV11-2	.	TRBD1	TRBJ2-2	TGTGCCAGCAGGAGGCCGGGACAGGGGGCTTGGGAGCTGTTTTTT	CASRRPGQGAWELFF
TRBV10-1	.	.	TRBJ2-3	TGCGCCAGCAGTGAGCGTGGGACCACCGGCACAGATACGCAGTATTTT	CASSERGTTGTDTQYF
TRBV7-7	few	TRBD2	TRBJ2-3	TGTGCCAGCAGCTTAGGACTAGCGGACACAGATACGCAGTATTTT	CASSLGLADTDTQYF
TRBV10-3	.	.	TRBJ1-3	TGTGCCATCAGTGAGTTTTTCCAGACCAGCTCTGGAAACACCATATATTTT	CAISEFFQTSSGNTIYF
TRBV2	once	.	TRBJ2-3	TGTGCCAGCAGTCCGGGCACAGATACGCAGTATTTT	CASSPGTDTQYF